These T cell receptor beta chains were read from a single sample in a study of CD8+CD57+ T cells in acquired aplastic anemia. Using its own MiXCR run on the reads, TCRdb lists one record per CDR3 protein. The repertoire has about 400,000 distinct CDR3 sequences, roughly 64% of them found once; the top ten carry 4%. Sequenced material: sorted CD4+, CD8+, or CD8+CD57+ T cells (not recorded which) from PBMCs. The receptors come from a human donor in good health, serving as a control. Each CDR3 is given with its conserved first and last residue. D genes are given only for firm matches. Some rows mark clone size as missing; the rest say once, few, many or name a class of expanded clone.

cdr3_aa,cdr3_nt,j_call,v_call,clone_size,cdr3_length,d_call
CASSAGTGCNTEAFF,TGTGCCAGCAGCGCCGGAACCGGATGTAACACTGAAGCTTTCTTT,TRBJ1-1,TRBV7-8,NA,15,NA
CASSPGGRNGETNYGYTF,TGTGCCAGCAGCCCCGGTGGGCGCAATGGAGAGACTAACTATGGCTACACCTTC,TRBJ1-2,TRBV7-3,NA,18,NA
CASSADRTEQFF,TGTGCCAGCAGCGCCGACAGGACAGAGCAGTTCTTC,TRBJ2-1,TRBV19,few,12,NA
CASSSRTGSEWTEAFF,TGTGCCAGCAGCTCCAGGACAGGCTCCGAGTGGACTGAAGCTTTCTTT,TRBJ1-1,TRBV7-2,NA,16,TRBD1
CASSQIWQTYGYTF,TGTGCCAGCAGCCAAATATGGCAAACCTATGGCTACACCTTC,TRBJ1-2,TRBV5-1,NA,14,NA
CAWSVKRGGNQPQHF,TGTGCCTGGAGCGTCAAAAGGGGTGGCAATCAGCCCCAGCATTTT,TRBJ1-5,TRBV30,NA,15,NA
CASSYKTYQETQYF,TGTGCCAGCAGCTATAAGACTTACCAAGAGACCCAGTACTTC,TRBJ2-5,TRBV5-6,many,14,NA
CSADPGHTYGYTF,TGCAGTGCCGACCCGGGACACACGTATGGCTACACCTTC,TRBJ1-2,TRBV20-1,NA,13,NA
CSASRRAGGNTEAFF,TGCAGTGCTAGTCGCAGGGCGGGAGGAAACACTGAAGCTTTCTTT,TRBJ1-1,TRBV20-1,NA,15,NA
CAISTLYGQGSYNEQFF,TGTGCCATCAGTACGTTATATGGACAGGGTTCCTACAATGAGCAGTTCTTC,TRBJ2-1,TRBV6-6,NA,17,TRBD1
CSVEEGTQYF,TGCAGCGTTGAAGAAGGGACCCAGTACTTC,TRBJ2-5,TRBV29-1,few,10,NA
CASSFTGHGPPLHF,TGTGCCAGCAGCTTCACAGGACATGGGCCACCCCTGCACTTT,TRBJ1-5,TRBV2,NA,14,NA
CASSDYGVSANYGYTF,TGTGCCAGCAGTGACTACGGGGTGTCTGCTAACTATGGCTACACCTTC,TRBJ1-2,TRBV6-4,NA,16,NA
CASSGTGGPGETQHF,TGTGCCAGCAGTGGGACAGGGGGCCCCGGGGAGACCCAGCATTTC,TRBJ1-5,TRBV2,NA,15,TRBD1
CSARASVEGRGYTF,TGCAGTGCTAGAGCCTCTGTGGAGGGTCGTGGCTACACCTTC,TRBJ1-2,TRBV20-1,many,14,NA
CATSRGTGTMNTEAFF,TGTGCCACCAGCAGAGGGACAGGGACCATGAACACTGAAGCTTTCTTT,TRBJ1-1,TRBV15,few,16,TRBD1
CATSRANTGQNEAFF,TGTGCCACCAGCAGAGCCAATACCGGACAGAATGAAGCTTTCTTT,TRBJ1-1,TRBV15,NA,15,NA
CASSLIRNQETQYF,TGTGCCAGCAGCTTGATCCGGAACCAAGAGACCCAGTACTTC,TRBJ2-5,TRBV5-6,many,14,NA
CASSSLGSGTALSGELFF,TGTGCCAGCAGCTCTTTAGGTTCCGGGACGGCCTTGAGCGGGGAGCTGTTTTTT,TRBJ2-2,TRBV11-1,NA,18,NA
CASSLGERGSGYTF,TGCGCCAGCAGCCTAGGCGAGAGAGGCTCTGGCTACACCTTC,TRBJ1-2,TRBV5-1,NA,14,NA
CSATGTGGRTGANVLTF,TGCAGTGCTACCGGGACAGGGGGCAGAACTGGGGCCAACGTCCTGACTTTC,TRBJ2-6,TRBV20-1,NA,17,TRBD1
CASSWGGQGSGELFF,TGTGCCAGCAGCTGGGGGGGACAGGGAAGCGGGGAGCTGTTTTTT,TRBJ2-2,TRBV5-4,many,15,TRBD1
CATSSGRANTDTQYF,TGTGCCACCAGCAGCGGGAGGGCCAACACAGATACGCAGTATTTT,TRBJ2-3,TRBV15,NA,15,TRBD2
CASSRWDRDYGYTF,TGTGCCAGCAGTCGGTGGGACAGGGACTATGGCTACACCTTC,TRBJ1-2,TRBV12-3/TRBV12-4,many,14,TRBD1
CASSPVRGYSYAFTF,TGTGCCAGCAGCCCCGTCAGGGGATATAGCTACGCCTTCACCTTC,TRBJ1-2,TRBV7-2,NA,15,NA
CAIGQDPYEQYF,TGTGCCATCGGTCAGGACCCCTACGAGCAGTACTTC,TRBJ2-7,TRBV10-3,few,12,NA
CAISRERGTDAQYF,TGTGCCATCAGCCGGGAGAGGGGGACAGATGCCCAGTATTTT,TRBJ2-3,TRBV24-1,NA,14,NA
CASSLDTYNSSNQPQHF,TGCGCCAGCAGCTTGGACACTTATAATTCTAGCAATCAGCCCCAGCATTTT,TRBJ1-5,TRBV5-1,NA,17,NA
CSARGLAGGVYEQYF,TGCAGTGCTAGAGGGCTAGCGGGGGGCGTCTACGAGCAGTACTTC,TRBJ2-7,TRBV20-1,NA,15,TRBD2
CSGREPPLHF,TGCAGTGGTAGGGAGCCACCCCTCCACTTT,TRBJ1-6,TRBV20-1,NA,10,NA
CASSQAVAGYTF,TGCGCCAGCAGCCAAGCGGTAGCTGGCTACACCTTC,TRBJ1-2,TRBV4-1,many,12,NA
CASSLRLAGGRSGELFF,TGTGCTAGCAGCCTAAGACTAGCGGGGGGGCGGTCCGGGGAGCTGTTTTTT,TRBJ2-2,TRBV7-7,few,17,TRBD2
CASRRGTGSSSNQPQHF,TGTGCCAGCAGACGAGGGACAGGGTCTTCGTCAAATCAGCCCCAGCATTTT,TRBJ1-5,TRBV12-3/TRBV12-4,many,17,TRBD1
CSVAGLAGTTDTQYF,TGCAGCGTTGCGGGACTAGCGGGGACCACAGATACGCAGTATTTT,TRBJ2-3,TRBV29-1,few,15,TRBD2
CATSRDVLSGSTYEQYF,TGTGCCACCAGCAGAGATGTTCTTAGCGGGAGTACCTACGAGCAGTACTTC,TRBJ2-7,TRBV15,NA,17,TRBD2
CASSRPGQAVGNTIYF,TGTGCCAGCAGCAGGCCAGGACAGGCGGTTGGAAACACCATATATTTT,TRBJ1-3,TRBV7-9,NA,16,TRBD1
CASSDSGGPDTQYF,TGTGCCAGCAGTGACTCCGGCGGCCCAGATACGCAGTATTTT,TRBJ2-3,TRBV6-4,NA,14,NA
CASSLGQEGSPLHF,TGCGCCAGCAGCTTGGGACAGGAGGGCTCACCCCTCCACTTT,TRBJ1-6,TRBV5-1,NA,14,NA
CASSGAVRGHTQHF,TGTGCCAGCAGTGGCGCTGTACGAGGCCACACCCAGCATTTT,TRBJ1-5,TRBV7-9,NA,14,NA
CASSLSNTGELFF,TGTGCCAGTAGCTTAAGCAATACCGGGGAGCTGTTTTTT,TRBJ2-2,TRBV7-3,few,13,NA
CSASLPGTNAQHF,TGCAGTGCTAGTCTGCCAGGGACCAACGCCCAGCATTTT,TRBJ1-5,TRBV20-1,NA,13,NA
CSAGLAGRPGETQYF,TGCAGCGCTGGACTTGCTGGCAGGCCGGGGGAGACCCAGTACTTC,TRBJ2-5,TRBV29-1,NA,15,NA
CASLPGHYNSPLHF,TGTGCCAGCCTACCGGGACACTATAATTCACCCCTCCACTTT,TRBJ1-6,TRBV19,few,14,NA
CASRRTVYSPLHFF,NA,TRBJ1-6,TRBV7-2,NA,14,NA
CSVRRPLQDHGYTF,TGCAGCGTTAGAAGGCCCCTCCAGGACCATGGCTACACCTTC,TRBJ1-2,TRBV20-1,NA,14,NA
CASSLKGTGGRETQYF,TGTGCCAGCAGCTTGAAGGGAACGGGGGGGCGTGAGACCCAGTACTTC,TRBJ2-5,TRBV5-4,NA,16,TRBD2
CASSRERDRENGYTF,TGTGCCAGTAGTAGAGAGAGGGACAGGGAGAATGGCTACACCTTC,TRBJ1-2,TRBV7-8,NA,15,TRBD1
CASSRYRTAPNYGYTF,TGTGCCAGCAGCCGATACCGGACTGCCCCTAACTATGGCTACACCTTC,TRBJ1-2,TRBV7-9,NA,16,NA
CASSDWQGGNEQYF,TGTGCCAGCAGTGATTGGCAGGGGGGGAACGAGCAGTACTTT,TRBJ2-3,TRBV12-3/TRBV12-4,few,14,NA